Listed below are T cell receptor beta chains from one sample, sequenced in a study of PD-1 blockade in classical Hodgkin lymphoma. The method was immunoSEQ multiplex PCR; TCRdb's version includes in-frame clones alone and lacks a portion of them. The sample yields under 40,000 clones, about 88% seen once. The sequencing input was CD4+ T cells from blood. These receptors came from a human donor with classical Hodgkin lymphoma. Each CDR3 is given with its conserved first and last residue. The D gene is left open where the match is weak. Part of the rows lack a size; the others show once, few, many or a class for expanded clones.

d_gene	abundance	v_gene	j_gene	CDR3aa	CDR3nt
.	.	TRBV7-8	TRBJ2-7	CASSLDGSSPYEQYF	TGTGCCAGCAGCTTAGATGGGAGTTCCCCCTACGAGCAGTACTTC
.	.	TRBV29-1	TRBJ1-1	CSVLTLMNTEAFF	TGCAGCGTCTTAACCCTCATGAACACTGAAGCTTTCTTT
.	.	TRBV6-6	TRBJ1-1	CAISGNTEAFF	TGTGCCATCAGCGGGAACACTGAAGCTTTCTTT
.	.	TRBV7-9	TRBJ1-4	CASSGGAQANEKLFF	TGTGCCAGCAGCGGGGGGGCGCAAGCTAATGAAAAACTGTTTTTT
.	.	TRBV5-4	TRBJ2-5	CASSLDSETQYF	TGTGCCAGCAGCTTGGATTCGGAGACCCAGTACTTC
TRBD1	.	TRBV10-1	TRBJ1-1	CASSDRTGGWTEAFF	TGCGCCAGCAGTGACCGGACAGGGGGCTGGACTGAAGCTTTCTTT
TRBD2	.	TRBV7-9	TRBJ2-3	CASSFYAGEWDTQYF	TGTGCCAGCAGCTTCTATGCGGGGGAGTGGGATACGCAGTATTTT
.	.	TRBV7-3	TRBJ2-1	CASSSTGLPNEQFF	TGTGCCAGCAGCTCTACGGGACTCCCCAATGAGCAGTTCTTC
.	.	TRBV2	TRBJ1-2	CASSVGQTYGYTF	TGTGCCAGCAGTGTTGGACAGACCTATGGCTACACCTTC
.	.	TRBV28	TRBJ2-7	CASSSLGEPSSYEQYF	TGTGCCAGCAGTTCCCTTGGGGAACCTAGCTCCTACGAGCAGTACTTC
.	.	TRBV2	TRBJ2-2	CATFATGELFF	TGTGCCACCTTTGCGACCGGGGAGCTGTTTTTT
TRBD2	.	TRBV7-2	TRBJ2-2	CASSIGLAGRTGELFF	TGTGCCAGCAGCATTGGACTAGCGGGCCGCACCGGGGAGCTGTTTTTT
.	.	TRBV19	TRBJ2-3	CASSRRALSTDTQYF	TGTGCCAGTAGTAGGCGGGCCCTAAGCACAGATACGCAGTATTTT
TRBD2	.	TRBV10-2	TRBJ2-3	CASRETSGPFTQYF	TGCGCCAGCAGGGAGACTAGCGGCCCCTTTACGCAGTATTTT
.	.	TRBV5-6	TRBJ1-2	CASSLYGELGYTF	TGTGCCAGCAGCTTGTACGGGGAGCTGGGCTACACCTTC
.	.	TRBV7-9	TRBJ1-5	CASSLEGSSNQPQHF	TGTGCCAGCAGCTTGGAAGGGTCTAGCAATCAGCCCCAGCATTTT
.	.	TRBV10-1	TRBJ2-2	CASSESYGNTGELFF	TGCGCCAGCAGTGAGTCGTACGGGAACACCGGGGAGCTGTTTTTT
.	.	TRBV11-2	TRBJ2-1	CASSLGERSGQFF	TGTGCCAGCAGCTTAGGGGAACGCTCCGGGCAGTTCTTC
.	.	TRBV29-1	TRBJ2-5	CSVVGVGAGRLYQETQYF	TGCAGCGTTGTGGGCGTGGGAGCGGGCCGATTATACCAAGAGACCCAGTACTTC
.	.	TRBV11-2	TRBJ2-5	CASTATRGHQETQYF	TGTGCCAGCACCGCCACTCGGGGACACCAAGAGACCCAGTACTTC
TRBD1	.	TRBV4-1	TRBJ2-1	CASSQEPRGNEQFF	TGCGCCAGCAGCCAAGAGCCCAGGGGGAATGAGCAGTTCTTC
TRBD1	.	TRBV6-4	TRBJ2-5	CASSDRPRGQRKTQYF	TGTGCCAGCAGTGACCGACCCCGGGGACAGAGGAAGACCCAGTACTTC
TRBD2	medium-sized	TRBV2	TRBJ2-7	CASRWEGSSYEQYF	TGTGCCAGCAGGTGGGAGGGTAGCTCCTACGAGCAGTACTTC
TRBD1	.	TRBV7-9	TRBJ1-1	CATRTGVNTEAFF	TGTGCCACCAGGACAGGGGTGAACACTGAAGCTTTCTTT
.	.	TRBV27	TRBJ2-2	CASRWEVDTGELFF	TGTGCCAGCCGATGGGAGGTAGACACCGGGGAGCTGTTTTTT
TRBD1	.	TRBV7-3	TRBJ1-3	CASSSPETGTNTIYF	TGTGCCAGCAGCTCCCCCGAGACAGGGACAAACACCATATATTTT
.	once	TRBV6-1	TRBJ1-1	CASSEQAGNTEAFF	TGTGCCAGCAGTGAACAGGCGGGGAACACTGAAGCTTTCTTT
TRBD1	.	TRBV28	TRBJ1-2	CASSPPPGGKDYGYTF	TGTGCCAGCAGCCCACCGCCAGGGGGTAAGGACTATGGCTACACCTTC
TRBD2	.	TRBV4-2	TRBJ2-1	CASSQDFLAGGREQFF	TGTGCCAGCAGCCAAGATTTCCTAGCGGGAGGGCGAGAGCAGTTCTTC
.	.	TRBV2	TRBJ1-2	CASKVPLYGYTF	TGTGCCAGCAAAGTTCCCCTCTATGGCTACACCTTC
TRBD1	.	TRBV19	TRBJ2-7	CASSFAGTGGTYEQYF	TGTGCCAGTAGTTTCGCCGGGACAGGGGGAACCTACGAGCAGTACTTC
.	.	TRBV5-1	TRBJ2-3	CASSLADPGHTQYF	TGCGCCAGCAGCTTGGCCGACCCGGGGCATACGCAGTATTTT
.	.	TRBV6-5	TRBJ1-3	CASSYSLSGNTIYF	TGTGCCAGCTCTTACAGCCTCTCTGGAAACACCATATATTTT
TRBD2	.	TRBV9	TRBJ2-1	CASSVELLAAYNEQFF	TGTGCCAGCAGCGTAGAGCTCCTAGCGGCCTACAATGAGCAGTTCTTC
TRBD2	.	TRBV9	TRBJ2-3	CASSAYLAGGADTQYF	TGTGCCAGCAGCGCCTACCTAGCGGGGGGGGCAGATACGCAGTATTTT
TRBD1	.	TRBV27	TRBJ1-1	CASSRPGQLNTEAFF	TGTGCCAGCAGTAGACCGGGACAGCTTAACACTGAAGCTTTCTTT
.	once	TRBV5-5	TRBJ2-1	CASSVSYGVSSYNEQFF	TGTGCCAGCAGCGTCAGTTACGGGGTCAGCTCCTACAATGAGCAGTTCTTC
TRBD1	.	TRBV5-1	TRBJ1-1	CASSLGTGGNTEAFF	TGCGCCAGCAGCTTGGGGACAGGGGGGAACACTGAAGCTTTCTTT
.	.	TRBV27	TRBJ2-1	CASSRIAELWGNEQFF	TGTGCCAGCAGTCGCATAGCGGAACTGTGGGGGAATGAGCAGTTCTTC
.	once	TRBV4-1	TRBJ1-2	CASSQETGRGKGYTF	TGCGCCAGCAGCCAAGAGACCGGCCGAGGGAAAGGCTACACCTTC
TRBD2	.	TRBV9	TRBJ2-3	CASSPLAGGSTDTQYF	TGTGCCAGCAGCCCTTTGGCGGGAGGTAGCACAGATACGCAGTATTTT
TRBD1	.	TRBV10-3	TRBJ2-3	CAISESNRGRGTQYF	TGTGCCATCAGTGAGTCGAACAGGGGGCGGGGTACGCAGTATTTT
.	.	TRBV5-1	TRBJ2-2	CASSSSGPRTGELFF	TGCGCCAGCAGCTCGTCCGGTCCCCGGACCGGGGAGCTGTTTTTT
TRBD2	.	TRBV7-9	TRBJ2-5	CASSFYGLAGAQETQYF	TGTGCCAGCAGCTTTTATGGGCTAGCGGGAGCTCAAGAGACCCAGTACTTC
.	.	TRBV19	TRBJ1-5	CASSSGNQPQHF	TGTGCCAGTAGTTCCGGTAATCAGCCCCAGCATTTT
.	.	TRBV14	TRBJ1-2	CASSRGTDGYTF	TGTGCCAGCAGCCGAGGTACGGATGGCTACACCTTC
TRBD1	.	TRBV4-1	TRBJ1-2	CASSQSPYRGPYGYTF	TGCGCCAGCAGCCAATCTCCCTACAGGGGGCCCTATGGCTACACCTTC
.	.	TRBV19	TRBJ1-2	CASSIDLGREVYTF	TGTGCCAGTAGTATAGATCTGGGAAGAGAAGTCTACACCTTC
TRBD1	.	TRBV19	TRBJ2-3	CASSDYRGRSNTDTQYF	TGTGCCAGTAGTGATTACAGGGGCCGTTCCAACACAGATACGCAGTATTTT
TRBD1	.	TRBV2	TRBJ1-1	CATGTGMNTEAFF	TGTGCCACTGGGACAGGGATGAACACTGAAGCTTTCTTT
TRBD1	.	TRBV5-6	TRBJ1-4	CASSSIQGAANEKLFF	TGTGCCAGCAGCTCCATTCAGGGGGCGGCTAATGAAAAACTGTTTTTT
.	.	TRBV7-7	TRBJ2-2	CASSPDQATGELFF	TGTGCCAGCAGCCCCGATCAGGCCACCGGGGAGCTGTTTTTT
TRBD1	few	TRBV6-5	TRBJ1-2	CASSLQGAYGYTF	TGTGCCAGCAGCCTACAGGGGGCCTATGGCTACACCTTC
.	.	TRBV5-1	TRBJ2-1	CASSSLAKVGNEQFF	TGCGCCAGCAGCTCGCTAGCGAAGGTTGGCAATGAGCAGTTCTTC
.	.	TRBV28	TRBJ1-1	CASSPRAGEAFF	TGTGCCAGCAGTCCTCGGGCAGGTGAAGCTTTCTTT